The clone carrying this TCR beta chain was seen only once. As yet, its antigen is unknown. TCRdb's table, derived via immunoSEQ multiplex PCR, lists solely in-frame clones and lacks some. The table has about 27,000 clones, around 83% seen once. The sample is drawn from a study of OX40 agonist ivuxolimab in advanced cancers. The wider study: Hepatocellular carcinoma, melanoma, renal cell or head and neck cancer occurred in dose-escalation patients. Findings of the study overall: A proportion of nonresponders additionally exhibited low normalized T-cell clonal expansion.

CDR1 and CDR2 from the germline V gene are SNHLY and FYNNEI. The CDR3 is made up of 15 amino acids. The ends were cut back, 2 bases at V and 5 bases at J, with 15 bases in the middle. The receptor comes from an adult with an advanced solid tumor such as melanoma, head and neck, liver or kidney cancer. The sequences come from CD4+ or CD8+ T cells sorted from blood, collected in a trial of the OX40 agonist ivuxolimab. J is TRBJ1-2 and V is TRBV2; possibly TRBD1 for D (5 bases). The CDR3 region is CASSERGRRPYGYTF. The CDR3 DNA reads TGTGCCAGCAGTGAAAGGGGACGGAGACCTTATGGCTACACCTTC.